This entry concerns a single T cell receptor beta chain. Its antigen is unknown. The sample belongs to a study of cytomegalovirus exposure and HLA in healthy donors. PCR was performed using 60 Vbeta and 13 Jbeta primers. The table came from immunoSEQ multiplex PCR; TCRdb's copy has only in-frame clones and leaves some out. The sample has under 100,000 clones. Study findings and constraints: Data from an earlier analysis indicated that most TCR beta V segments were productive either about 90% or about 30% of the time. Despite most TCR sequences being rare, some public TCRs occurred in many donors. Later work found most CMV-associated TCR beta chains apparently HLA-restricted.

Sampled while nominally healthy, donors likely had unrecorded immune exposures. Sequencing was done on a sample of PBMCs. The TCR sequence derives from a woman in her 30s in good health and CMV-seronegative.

The CDR3 reads CASRLTGREPQHF. The CDR3 DNA reads TGTGCCAGCAGACTGACAGGGCGGGAGCCCCAGCATTTT. This chain joins TRBV6-5 and TRBJ1-5; 7 positions agree with TRBD1. The length of the CDR3 is 13 residues. Losses at the gene ends were 6 bases for V and 8 bases for J; bases not matched to a gene: 7. Germline-derived CDR1 and CDR2 are MNHEY and SVGAGI.